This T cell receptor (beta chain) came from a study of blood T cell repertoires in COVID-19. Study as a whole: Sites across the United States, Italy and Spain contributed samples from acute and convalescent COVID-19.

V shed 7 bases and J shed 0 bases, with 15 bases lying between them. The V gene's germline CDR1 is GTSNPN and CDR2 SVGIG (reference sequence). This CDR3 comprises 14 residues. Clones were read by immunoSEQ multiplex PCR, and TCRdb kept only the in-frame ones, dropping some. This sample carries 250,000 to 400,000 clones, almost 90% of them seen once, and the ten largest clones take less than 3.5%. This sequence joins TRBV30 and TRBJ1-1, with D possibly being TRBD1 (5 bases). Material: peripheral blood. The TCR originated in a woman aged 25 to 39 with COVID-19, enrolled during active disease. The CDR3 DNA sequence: TGTGCCTATACAGGAGCGATAATGAACACTGAAGCTTTCTTT. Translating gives CAYTGAIMNTEAFF.